This T cell receptor (beta chain) was sequenced in a study of cytomegalovirus exposure and HLA in healthy donors. Study-wide results and limits: The study listed roughly 160 cytomegalovirus-associated TCR beta chains.

Worth noting for this clone: The antigen is unknown.

The length of the CDR3 is 13 residues. The germline V gene encodes CDR1 GTSNPN and CDR2 SVGIG (reference sequence). Trimming shortened V by 3 bases and J by 2 bases, and 11 bases separated the two germline ends. The table came from immunoSEQ multiplex PCR; TCRdb's copy has only in-frame clones and leaves some out. Of some 150,000 clones listed, over 80% are singletons. The sequenced material came from PBMCs. The chain couples TRBV30 to TRBJ2-7; maybe TRBD1 (5 bases). The TCR was taken from a man aged 18 to 30 in good health and CMV-seropositive. CDR3 DNA sequence: TGTGCCTGGAGCGCAAACAGGCCCTACGAGCAGTACTTC. It encodes CAWSANRPYEQYF.